The source of this TCR beta chain is a study of T cell responses to AZD1222 COVID-19 vaccine (dated by TCRdb to about 2021). About the study as a whole: AZD1222 recipients whose second dose came at about 4 weeks and those whose second dose came at about 12 weeks were combined into one group, since spike-specific TCR depth and breadth did not differ between the two schedules. Trial participants were enrolled by age into subgroups of 18-55, 56-69 and 70-plus years, and 148, 28 and 57 TCR-sequenced participants, respectively, were included in these subgroups. A total of 233 trial participants underwent TCR sequencing, of whom 207 had received two doses of AZD1222 and about 25 had received two doses of the MenACWY control vaccine.

The CDR3 regions of human TCRbeta chains were analyzed by immunosequencing. In the authors' own workflow: Repertoire TCRs were matched against a reference library of SARS-CoV-2-specific TCRs generated with the MIRA antigen-specificity platform. Breadth meant the fraction of unique TCRs that were SARS-CoV-2-associated, whereas depth meant the fraction of total T cells that were SARS-CoV-2-associated. Using the MIRA data, every spike-specific TCR was mapped to the spike region that the TCR reacted to and assigned to either a CD4 or a CD8 class. Log10-transformed breadth and depth values were compared by one-way ANOVA with Sidak's multiple comparisons tests. TCRdb holds this immuneACCESS table with in-frame rearrangements only. Some clones are missing; in checked studies, unresolved V genes explain under half, and the rest has no known cause. V and J calls and clone size follow that table, whereas D and trimming were derived from the DNA. The sample table lists 95,000 to 110,000 clones, 80% to 90% of them with a count of one. The top ten hold 20% to 25% of the sample.

The time point label here, explained by the study, means: baseline before first vaccination. Vaccinee samples came from UK trials COV001 and COV002, including a single-blind randomized controlled phase 2/3 trial of AZD1222 (ChAdOx1 nCoV-19) in healthy adults. For TCRbeta chain sequencing, PBMC samples from trial participants were taken at day 0 and at day 28 after the second dose. Regarding this clone: Its antigen has not been determined. Base qualities are not provided; no much larger clone lies one nucleotide away.

What the work shows at the level of the full study, not this receptor alone: The 56-69-year group was small, and its depth increase did not reach significance, likely because of low power. Nearly half of unique spike-specific TCRs reportedly recognized epitopes outside regions mutated in the B.1.351 and B.1.1.7 variants. Conclusions about previously exposed vaccinees are limited, since just a handful of AZD1222 recipients were seropositive for SARS-CoV-2 at baseline. The whole spike protein was spanned by vaccine-associated CD4 TCRs, and dominant responses were seen in regions 160-218 and 743-854. Most participants were white British and females outnumbered males, and the authors suggested that clonal diversity may have been underestimated. After two AZD1222 doses, spike-specific TCR breadth and depth were significantly higher than at day 0 and than in MenACWY recipients. Because no samples from the day 14 peak response were available, repertoires could be characterized only after the peak T cell response.

CDR1 MNHEY and CDR2 SVGAGI were looked up in the germline V gene. Inclusive of the bounding cysteine and phenylalanine, the CDR3 is 13 residues long. Only the CDR3 DNA is retained, 39 bases long and in frame from the first base. Ends trimmed: V by 8 bases, J by 6 bases; bases unmatched to a gene: 7. This clonotype originated in an adult in good health. Sequenced here: peripheral blood, sampled on day 0 of AZD1222 vaccination. The chain uses TRBV6-5 and TRBJ1-1, with 9 bases matching TRBD1. The CDR3 amino acid sequence is: CASRDRTGAEAFF. The bases read TGTGCCAGCCGCGATCGGACAGGGGCTGAAGCTTTCTTT.